This TCR beta chain derives from a study of immune heterogeneity within non-small cell lung tumors. Study information: A few squamous cell carcinomas, more than 8 non-squamous carcinomas and 1 not otherwise specified made up the tumors.

Study findings and constraints: Across individual patients, the high-frequency T-cell receptor beta clonotypes were largely distinct. Locally, T-cell clonality showed a moderate but significant correlation with tumor mutational burden measured at the same site (R 0.3 to 0.4).

Template input, which was bulk tumor genomic DNA, totaled approximately 600 ng per sample. The authors collected several far-apart biopsies from each primary tumor during surgery. Patients with untreated, newly diagnosed non-small cell lung cancer underwent curative surgery. This clonotype came up many times. The target antigen is unknown. The trim removed 7 bases at V and 4 bases at J, leaving 11 bases unmatched. The CDR3 sequence is 14 residues long. Germline V lookup: CDR1 DFQATT, CDR2 SNEGSKA (reference sequence). Multiplex PCR relied on 32 V and 13 J primers to amplify TCR beta CDR3. TCRdb re-derived calls from the multiplex PCR reads in MiXCR, one entry per CDR3 protein. The table has about 9,600 distinct CDR3 sequences, 31% seen once.

The chain has TRBV20-1 and TRBJ2-5, with 8 positions matching TRBD2. The clonotype was recovered from a man between 60 and 75 years old with non-small cell lung cancer. Sequenced material: lung tumor tissue. CDR3 in amino acids: CSGNDGRAGETQYF. For the CDR3, the DNA is TGCAGTGGCAATGACGGGAGGGCCGGAGAGACCCAGTACTTC.